A selection of T cell receptor beta chains follows, all from one sample in a study of beta chain features in type 1 diabetes. Measured with immunoSEQ multiplex PCR; TCRdb has only the in-frame clones, and not every one. The sample records a few hundred thousand clones, approximately 15% being singletons. The sample comprised naive CD4+ T cells from blood. The receptors come from a young man with type 1 diabetes. Each CDR3 is given with its conserved first and last residue. D genes are given only for firm matches. Clone size is given for some rows only: seen once, a few or many times, or a class if the clone is expanded.

clone_size	j_call	cdr3_length	d_call	v_call	cdr3_nt	cdr3_aa
few	TRBJ2-5	10	NA	TRBV20-1	TGCAGTGCTAGTCCCGGGACCCAGTACTTC	CSASPGTQYF
few	TRBJ2-1	11	NA	TRBV20-1	TGCAGTGCTCCTACTGTAGCGGCTCACTTCTTC	CSAPTVAAHFF
few	TRBJ2-1	16	NA	TRBV18	TGTGCCAGCTCTCGCACAGGGCTAAGCTCCTACAATGAGCAGTTCTTC	CASSRTGLSSYNEQFF
NA	TRBJ1-2	12	NA	TRBV30	TGTGCCTGGTCCCGGGTCCCGAATGGCTACACCTTC	CAWSRVPNGYTF
many	TRBJ2-1	15	NA	TRBV4-2	TGTGCCAGCAGCCAAGGGCTAGCGTCTTCCAATGAGCAGTTCTTC	CASSQGLASSNEQFF
few	TRBJ1-1	12	NA	TRBV7-9	TGTGCCAGCAGCTCAACTAACCTTGAAGCTTTCTTT	CASSSTNLEAFF
few	TRBJ1-5	13	NA	TRBV30	TGTGCCTGGAGGGGCGGGAGCAATCAGCCCCAGCATTTT	CAWRGGSNQPQHF
few	TRBJ2-4	17	TRBD1	TRBV30	TGTGCCTGGAGTGTTATGATACAGGGGGCAACCAAAAACATTCAGTACTTC	CAWSVMIQGATKNIQYF
NA	TRBJ2-5	16	TRBD2	TRBV5-1	TGCGCCAGCAGCTTGGCTGTGACTAGCGCCCCAGGGACCCAGTACTTC	CASSLAVTSAPGTQYF
few	TRBJ1-2	14	TRBD1	TRBV19	TGTGCCAGTAGTGTGGACAGGGGCCGCTATGGCTACACCTTC	CASSVDRGRYGYTF
NA	TRBJ1-2	15	NA	TRBV18	TGTGCCAGCTCACCACTCCTTCAGGGGAACTATGGCTACACCTTC	CASSPLLQGNYGYTF
few	TRBJ2-7	13	NA	TRBV30	TGTGCCTGGACCCGGGACACTTCCTACGAGCAGTACTTC	CAWTRDTSYEQYF